This T cell receptor beta chain comes out of a study of T cells in Graves' hyperthyroidism and ophthalmopathy (dated by TCRdb to the late 2010s). Looking at the study overall: Peripheral blood was sampled at the time of initial diagnosis, prior to any treatment. In addition, the study compared T-cell repertoires in thyroid tissue and in blood from about 6 Graves' hyperthyroidism patients. After sampling, hyperthyroidism patients received methimazole starting at 30 mg daily, and ophthalmopathy patients received high-dose intravenous methylprednisolone. To identify distinguishing TCR V-J signatures, a discovery cohort of some 100 patients was used, comprising 40 to 45 with Graves' ophthalmopathy and some 60 with stable Graves' hyperthyroidism. The approximately 100 discovery patients were divided at random into training and test sets in a 7:3 ratio. Prospective prediction of ophthalmopathy was tested in an independent validation cohort of 18 hyperthyroidism patients and some 17 patients who later progressed to ophthalmopathy. The paper reports TCR Vbeta CDR3 sequencing of about 140 peripheral blood samples: 43 ophthalmopathy, over 70 hyperthyroidism and approximately 17 progressor patients.

The junction carries 21 bases between V and J, which are trimmed by 7 bases and 5 bases respectively. The germline V gene provides CDR1 SNHLY and CDR2 FYNNEI. CDR3 length: 15 amino acids, cysteine to phenylalanine. CDR3 DNA only is kept here, 45 bases in frame from base 1. This clonotype has at least ten counts. Its target antigen remains unknown. Per-nucleotide qualities are absent, and no much larger clonotype sits a single base away. Results the study describes overall, beyond this receptor: A 13 V-J signature model separated ophthalmopathy from stable hyperthyroidism, with around 91% sensitivity and just under 84% specificity in cross-validation and 80%/75% in testing. Blood samples also contained most of the expanded thyroid clonotypes (frequency above 0.001), which suggests that blood repertoires may reflect thyroid immune responses. No statistical method was used to fix the sample size in advance, and group allocation was not hidden from the investigators. In validation, the model predicted progression to ophthalmopathy with approximately 70% sensitivity and approximately 78% specificity, a median of around 6.6 months before onset.

Amplification of TCR beta CDR3 regions was carried out from RNA transcripts. The TCR CDR3 was subjected to a first round of RT-PCR using the HTBI primer set and the Qiagen OneStep RT-PCR kit. Libraries were constructed in a second round of multiplex PCR, after which size selection and purification were carried out. Paired-end sequencing of the libraries was performed with 100 bp reads on an Illumina HiSeq2000. From the authors' description of their analysis: SOAPnuke was used to process the raw data, with reads discarded if the reads contained adapters or uncalled bases, had a mean Phred below 15, or lacked an exact constant-primer or identifier match. COPE v1.2.5 was used to merge high-quality paired reads, and clonotypes were defined as unique nucleotide sequences. MiTCR v1.1 was used to align clonotypes to the IMGT TRBV, TRBD and TRBJ reference segments. Analysis was restricted to V-J combinations with a frequency above 0.0001, which covered roughly 99% of repertoires. The TCS score was defined as the ratio of F50 (clonal expansion) to E x V (chaos), calculated using BLOSUM62-based TCRdist between CDR3 peptides within each V-J. Welch's t-statistics and random forest reduced roughly 500 V-J features to 13, which were used in a naive Bayes classifier (R e1071). The public reads were reanalyzed by TCRdb: fastp trimming at Q25, MiXCR alignment, in-frame beta chains only. A single entry per CDR3 protein holds the most common genes and DNA from its merged rows. The authors' filters were not applied to this entry. The sample contains about 290,000 distinct CDR3 sequences, approximately 15% of them found a single time. The ten largest clones represent 33% of the sample.

Graves' hyperthyroidism was defined as stable when no progression to ophthalmopathy occurred over 18 months of follow-up. Hyperthyroidism patients were aged 18 to 65 years and newly diagnosed, with disease duration of less than 2 months. Exclusion was applied to patients with uncontrolled infections, other autoimmune diseases, pregnancy or lactation. Diagnoses were based on clinical symptoms, serum thyroxine and TRAb, thyroid ultrasound and orbital computed tomography. Ficoll-Paque density gradient centrifugation was used to isolate PBMCs from approximately 11 ml of fresh peripheral blood. Total RNA was extracted with Trizol reagent, and quality was checked on an Agilent 2100 Bioanalyzer.

This clonotype was sampled from a man in his thirties or forties with Graves' hyperthyroidism. The V and J segments used are TRBV2 and TRBJ2-7, and possibly TRBD1, on 6 matching bases. Sequences were obtained from blood. Here the CDR3 is given as CASTERRRGLDEQYF. The bases are TGTGCCAGCACGGAACGACGTAGGGGGTTGGACGAGCAGTACTTC. Full variable domain (CDR3 extended with the reference TRBV2 and TRBJ2-7 proteins): EPEVTQTPSHQVTQMGQEVILRCVPISNHLYFYWYRQILGQKVEFLVSFYNNEISEKSEIFDDQFSVERPDGSNFTLKIRSTKLEDSAMYFCASTERRRGLDEQYFGPGTRLTVT.